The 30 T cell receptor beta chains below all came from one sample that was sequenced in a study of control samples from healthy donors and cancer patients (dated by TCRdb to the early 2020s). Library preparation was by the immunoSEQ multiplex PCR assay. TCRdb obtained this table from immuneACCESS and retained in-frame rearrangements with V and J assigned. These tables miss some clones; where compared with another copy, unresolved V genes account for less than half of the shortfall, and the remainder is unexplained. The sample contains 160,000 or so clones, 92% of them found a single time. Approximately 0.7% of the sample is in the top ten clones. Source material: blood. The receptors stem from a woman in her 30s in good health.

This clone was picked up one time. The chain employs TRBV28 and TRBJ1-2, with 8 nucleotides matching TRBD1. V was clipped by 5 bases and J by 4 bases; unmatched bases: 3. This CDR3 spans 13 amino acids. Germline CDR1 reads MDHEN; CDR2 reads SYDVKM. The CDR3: CASSVDRVYGYTF. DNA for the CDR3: TGTGCCAGCAGTGTGGACAGGGTCTATGGCTACACCTTC.

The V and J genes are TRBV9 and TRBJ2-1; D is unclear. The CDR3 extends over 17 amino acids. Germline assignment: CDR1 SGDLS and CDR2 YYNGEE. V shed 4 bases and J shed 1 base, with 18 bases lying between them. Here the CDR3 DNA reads TGTGCCAGCAGCCCCCACCCCGAGCAACGATCCTACAATGAGCAGTTCTTC. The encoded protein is CASSPHPEQRSYNEQFF.

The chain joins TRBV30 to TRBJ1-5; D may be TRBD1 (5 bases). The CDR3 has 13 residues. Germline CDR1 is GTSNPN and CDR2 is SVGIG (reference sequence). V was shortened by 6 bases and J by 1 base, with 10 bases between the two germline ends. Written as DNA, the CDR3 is TGTGCCTGTACAGGAGTAAGCAATCAGCCCCAGCATTTT. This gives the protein CACTGVSNQPQHF.

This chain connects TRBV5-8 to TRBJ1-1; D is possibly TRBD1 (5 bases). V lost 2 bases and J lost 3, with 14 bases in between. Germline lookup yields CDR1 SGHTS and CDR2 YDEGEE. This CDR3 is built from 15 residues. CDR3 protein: CASSFGRGRYTEAFF. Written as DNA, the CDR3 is TGTGCCAGCAGCTTTGGGAGGGGTCGCTACACTGAAGCTTTCTTT.

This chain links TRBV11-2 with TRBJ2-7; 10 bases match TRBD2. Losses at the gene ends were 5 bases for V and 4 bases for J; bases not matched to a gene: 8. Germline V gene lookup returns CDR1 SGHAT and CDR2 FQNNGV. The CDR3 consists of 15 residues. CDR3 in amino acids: CASSSTGTSAYEQYF. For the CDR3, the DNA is TGTGCCAGCAGCAGCACCGGGACTAGCGCTTACGAGCAGTACTTC.

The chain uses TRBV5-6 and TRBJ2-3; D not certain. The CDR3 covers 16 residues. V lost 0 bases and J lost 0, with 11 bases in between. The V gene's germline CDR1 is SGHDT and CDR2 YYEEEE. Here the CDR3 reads CASSLEVKTSTDTQYF. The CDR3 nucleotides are TGTGCCAGCAGCTTGGAGGTTAAAACTAGCACAGATACGCAGTATTTT.

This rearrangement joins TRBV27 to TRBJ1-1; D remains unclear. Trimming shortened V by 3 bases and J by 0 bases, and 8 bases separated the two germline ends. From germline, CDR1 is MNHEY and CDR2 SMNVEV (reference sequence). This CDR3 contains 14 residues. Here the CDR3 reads CASSFSGVNTEAFF. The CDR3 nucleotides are TGTGCCAGCAGTTTTTCTGGCGTGAACACTGAAGCTTTCTTT.

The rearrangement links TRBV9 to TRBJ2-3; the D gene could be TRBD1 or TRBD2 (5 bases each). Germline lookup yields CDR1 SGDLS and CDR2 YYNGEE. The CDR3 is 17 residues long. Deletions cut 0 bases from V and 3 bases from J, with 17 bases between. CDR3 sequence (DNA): TGTGCCAGCAGCGTAGGGGTCTTGGGGGAGAGGACAGATACGCAGTATTTT. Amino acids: CASSVGVLGERTDTQYF.

DNA for the CDR3: TGTGCCAGCAGCCCCGGCGGATTTAACTACAATGAGCAGTTCTTC. Its translation is CASSPGGFNYNEQFF. The chain recombines TRBV7-3 with TRBJ2-1; D not resolved. The germline V gene has CDR1 SGHTA and CDR2 FQGTGA. This CDR3 is built from 15 residues. The V gene lost 5 bases and the J gene lost 3 bases, with 14 bases spanning the gap. Full variable domain (rest looked up from reference TRBV7-3 and TRBJ2-1): GAGVSQTPSNKVTEKGKYVELRCDPISGHTALYWYRQSLGQGPEFLIYFQGTGAADDSGLPNDRFFAVRPEGSVSTLKIQRTERGDSAVYLCASSPGGFNYNEQFFGPGTRLTVL.

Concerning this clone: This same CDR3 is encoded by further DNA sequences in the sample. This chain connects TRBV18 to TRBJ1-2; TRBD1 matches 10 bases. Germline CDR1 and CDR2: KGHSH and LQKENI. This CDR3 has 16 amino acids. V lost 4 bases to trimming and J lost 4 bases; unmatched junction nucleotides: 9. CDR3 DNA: TGTGCCAGCTCACGGGAAGCGGACAGGGGGATCTATGGCTACACCTTC. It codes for CASSREADRGIYGYTF.

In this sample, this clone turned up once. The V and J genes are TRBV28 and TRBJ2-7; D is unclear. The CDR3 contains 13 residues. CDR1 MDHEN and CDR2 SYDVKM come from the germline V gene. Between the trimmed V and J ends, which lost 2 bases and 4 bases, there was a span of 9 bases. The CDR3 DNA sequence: TGTGCCAGCAGTTTAGGTCCCTCTTACGAGCAGTACTTC. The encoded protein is CASSLGPSYEQYF.

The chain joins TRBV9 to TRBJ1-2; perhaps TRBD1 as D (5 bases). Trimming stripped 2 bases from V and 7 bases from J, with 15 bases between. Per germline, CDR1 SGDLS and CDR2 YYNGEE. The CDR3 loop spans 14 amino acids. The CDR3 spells CASSVNSQGIGYTF. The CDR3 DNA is TGTGCCAGCAGCGTCAACAGCCAGGGAATTGGCTACACCTTC.

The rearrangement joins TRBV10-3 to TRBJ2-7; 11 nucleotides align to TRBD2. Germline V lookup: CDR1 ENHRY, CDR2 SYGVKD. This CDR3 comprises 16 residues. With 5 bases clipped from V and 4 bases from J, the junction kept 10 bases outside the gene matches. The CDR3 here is CAISPTSGKDVYEQYF. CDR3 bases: TGTGCCATCAGTCCGACTAGCGGGAAGGACGTTTACGAGCAGTACTTC.

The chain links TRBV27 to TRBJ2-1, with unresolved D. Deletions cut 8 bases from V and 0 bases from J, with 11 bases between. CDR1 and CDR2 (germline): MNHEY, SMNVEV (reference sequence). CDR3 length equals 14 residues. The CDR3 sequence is CASAFSSSYNEQFF. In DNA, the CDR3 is TGTGCCAGCGCCTTCTCGAGCTCCTACAATGAGCAGTTCTTC.

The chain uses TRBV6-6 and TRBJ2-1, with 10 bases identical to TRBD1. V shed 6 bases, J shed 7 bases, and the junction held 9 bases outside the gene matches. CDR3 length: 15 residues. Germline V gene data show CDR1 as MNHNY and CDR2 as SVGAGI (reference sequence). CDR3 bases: TGTGCCAGCAGCCCCGACAGGGGGCTTTATAATGAGCAGTTCTTC. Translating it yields CASSPDRGLYNEQFF.

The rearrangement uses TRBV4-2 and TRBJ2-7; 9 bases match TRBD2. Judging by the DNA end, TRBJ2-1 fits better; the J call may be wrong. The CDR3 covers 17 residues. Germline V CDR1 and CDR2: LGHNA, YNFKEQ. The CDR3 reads CASSQEGLAPKGDEQFF. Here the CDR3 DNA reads TGTGCCAGCAGCCAAGAGGGACTAGCACCCAAGGGTGATGAGCAGTTCTTC.

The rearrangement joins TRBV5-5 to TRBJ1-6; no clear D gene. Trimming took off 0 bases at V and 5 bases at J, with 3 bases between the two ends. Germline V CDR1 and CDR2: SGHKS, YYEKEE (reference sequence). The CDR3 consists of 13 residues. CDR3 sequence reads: CASSLEHNSPLHF. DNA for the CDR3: TGTGCCAGCAGCTTGGAGCATAATTCACCCCTCCACTTT.

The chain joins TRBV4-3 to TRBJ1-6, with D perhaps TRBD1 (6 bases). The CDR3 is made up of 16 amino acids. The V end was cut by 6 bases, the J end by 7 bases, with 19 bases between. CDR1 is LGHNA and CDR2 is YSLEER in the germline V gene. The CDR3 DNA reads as TGCGCCAGCAGACAGGGTGAAGGTGGGGTCAATTCACCCCTCCACTTT. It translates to CASRQGEGGVNSPLHF.

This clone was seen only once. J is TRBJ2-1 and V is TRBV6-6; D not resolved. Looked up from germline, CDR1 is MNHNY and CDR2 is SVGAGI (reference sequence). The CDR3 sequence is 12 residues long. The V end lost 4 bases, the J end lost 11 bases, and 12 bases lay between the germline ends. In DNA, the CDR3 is TGTGCCAGCAGTTCTCCTGATCGTAAGCAGTTCTTC. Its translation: CASSSPDRKQFF.

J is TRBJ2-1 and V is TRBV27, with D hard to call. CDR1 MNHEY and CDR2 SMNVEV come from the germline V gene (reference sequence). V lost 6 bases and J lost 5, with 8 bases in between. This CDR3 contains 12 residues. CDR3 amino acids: CASSPLNNEQFF. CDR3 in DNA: TGTGCCAGCAGCCCACTTAACAATGAGCAGTTCTTC.

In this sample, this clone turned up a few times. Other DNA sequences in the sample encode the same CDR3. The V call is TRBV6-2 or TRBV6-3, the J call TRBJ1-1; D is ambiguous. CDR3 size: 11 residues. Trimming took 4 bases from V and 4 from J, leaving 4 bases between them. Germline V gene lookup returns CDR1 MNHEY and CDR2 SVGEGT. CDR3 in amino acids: CASSLGTEAFF. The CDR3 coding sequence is TGTGCCAGCAGTTTAGGCACTGAAGCTTTCTTT.

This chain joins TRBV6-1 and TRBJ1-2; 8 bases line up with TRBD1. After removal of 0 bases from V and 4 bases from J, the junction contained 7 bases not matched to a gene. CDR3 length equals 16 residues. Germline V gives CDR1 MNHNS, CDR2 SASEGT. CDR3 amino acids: CASSEAGQARLYGYTF. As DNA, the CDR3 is TGTGCCAGCAGTGAAGCGGGACAGGCAAGGCTCTATGGCTACACCTTC.

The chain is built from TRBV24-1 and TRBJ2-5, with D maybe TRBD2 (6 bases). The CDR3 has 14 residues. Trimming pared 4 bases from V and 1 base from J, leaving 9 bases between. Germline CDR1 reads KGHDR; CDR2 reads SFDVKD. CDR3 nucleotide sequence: TGTGCCACCAGTGAACCGGGACTCCAAGAGACCCAGTACTTC. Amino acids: CATSEPGLQETQYF.

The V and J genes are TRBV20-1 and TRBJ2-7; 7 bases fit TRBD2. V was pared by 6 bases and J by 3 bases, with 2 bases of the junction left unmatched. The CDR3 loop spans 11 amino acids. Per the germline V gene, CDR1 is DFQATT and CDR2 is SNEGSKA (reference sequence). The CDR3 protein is CSARDYYEQYF. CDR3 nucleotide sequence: TGCAGTGCAAGGGACTACTACGAGCAGTACTTC.

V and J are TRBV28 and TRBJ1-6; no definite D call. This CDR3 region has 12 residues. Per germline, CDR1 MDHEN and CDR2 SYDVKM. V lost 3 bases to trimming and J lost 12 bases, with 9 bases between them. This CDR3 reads CASSFPALPLHF. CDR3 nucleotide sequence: TGTGCCAGCAGTTTCCCAGCGTTACCCCTCCACTTT.

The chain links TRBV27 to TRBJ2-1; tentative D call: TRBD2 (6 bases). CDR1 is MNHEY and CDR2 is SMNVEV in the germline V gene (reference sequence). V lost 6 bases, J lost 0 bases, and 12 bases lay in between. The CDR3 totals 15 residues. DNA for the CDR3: TGTGCCAGCAGCCATATAGCGGCCTCCTACAATGAGCAGTTCTTC. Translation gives CASSHIAASYNEQFF.

DNA for the CDR3: TGTGCCACCAGTGATTTGCGGTCTAGCGGGATCGACGAGCAGTACTTC. Translation gives CATSDLRSSGIDEQYF. The chain is built from TRBV24-1 and TRBJ2-7, with 9 bases matching TRBD2. J was trimmed by 5 bases and V by 0 bases; bases with no gene match: 7. CDR3 size: 16 residues. From germline, CDR1 is KGHDR and CDR2 SFDVKD.

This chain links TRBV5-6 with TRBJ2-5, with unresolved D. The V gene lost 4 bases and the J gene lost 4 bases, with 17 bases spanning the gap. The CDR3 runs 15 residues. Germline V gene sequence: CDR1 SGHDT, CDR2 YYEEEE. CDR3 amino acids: CASSETGFGIETQYF. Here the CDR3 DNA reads TGTGCCAGCAGCGAGACGGGCTTTGGGATAGAGACCCAGTACTTC.

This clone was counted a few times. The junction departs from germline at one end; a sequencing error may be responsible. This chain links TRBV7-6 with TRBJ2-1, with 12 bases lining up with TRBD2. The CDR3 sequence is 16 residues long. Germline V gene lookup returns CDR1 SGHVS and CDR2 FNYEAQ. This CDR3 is CASSLAGTSGFNEQFF. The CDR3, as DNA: TGTGCCAGCAGCCTAGCAGGGACTAGCGGGTTCAATGAGCAGTTCTTC.

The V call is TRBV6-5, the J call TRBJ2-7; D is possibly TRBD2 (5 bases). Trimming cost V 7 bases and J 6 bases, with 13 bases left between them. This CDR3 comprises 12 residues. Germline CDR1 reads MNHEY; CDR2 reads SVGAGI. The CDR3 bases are TGTGCCAGCAACGTGGACTTAGGCGAGCAGTACTTC. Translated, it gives CASNVDLGEQYF.